The TCR beta chain described here comes from a study of cytomegalovirus exposure and HLA in healthy donors. Deletions cut 2 bases from V and 1 base from J, with 17 bases between. The CDR3 runs 17 residues. Germline V gene lookup returns CDR1 SGHNT and CDR2 YYREEE (reference sequence). Assay: immunoSEQ multiplex PCR; the TCRdb copy retains only in-frame clones and omits some. The data show about 160,000 clones, approximately 96% seen once. V and J are TRBV5-4 and TRBJ2-3, with D perhaps TRBD2 (5 bases). Material: PBMCs. The receptor was isolated from a woman under 30 in good health and CMV-seronegative. The CDR3 nucleotides are TGTGCCAGCAGCTTATTACTAGGTGTGAGCCGCACAGATACGCAGTATTTT. It specifies CASSLLLGVSRTDTQYF.